A selection of T cell receptor beta chains follows, all from one sample in a study of T cells in Graves' hyperthyroidism and ophthalmopathy. MiXCR was run by TCRdb on the multiplex PCR reads, yielding one entry per CDR3 protein. The sample lists a few hundred thousand distinct CDR3 sequences, 35% to 55% occurring once. Sequencing was done on a sample of peripheral blood or thyroid tissue (not recorded which). The receptors come from a woman aged 18-30 years with Graves' hyperthyroidism. The CDR3 runs from the conserved cysteine through the conserved F or W. A D gene is named only where the DNA matches it firmly. Rows may omit the clone size; those that give it use once, few, many or a size class.

clone_size j_call d_call v_call cdr3_length cdr3_aa cdr3_nt
NA TRBJ1-2 NA TRBV2 13 CASSEASADGHTF TGTGCCAGCAGTGAGGCGTCAGCGGATGGCCACACCTTC
NA TRBJ2-7 NA TRBV20-1 13 CSARDRETYEQYF TGCAGTGCTAGAGATCGGGAAACCTACGAGCAGTACTTC
NA TRBJ1-2 TRBD1 TRBV10-3 15 CAISESGTGGYGYTF TGTGCCATCAGTGAGTCCGGGACAGGGGGCTATGGCTACACCTTC
once TRBJ1-2 NA TRBV12-3/TRBV12-4 13 CASSWDGGYGYTF TGTGCCAGCAGTTGGGACGGCGGCTATGGCTACACCTTC
NA TRBJ2-7 NA TRBV10-3 13 CASIPTGRYEQYF TGTGCCAGCATCCCTACTGGACGCTACGAGCAGTACTTC
NA TRBJ2-2 TRBD2 TRBV12-3/TRBV12-4 15 CASTRGGEVTGELFF TGTGCCAGCACGCGGGGGGGAGAGGTCACCGGGGAGCTGTTTTTT
many TRBJ2-7 NA TRBV7-2 12 CASSNAGGEQYF TGTGCCAGCAGCAATGCAGGCGGCGAGCAGTACTTC
NA TRBJ1-2 TRBD1 TRBV29-1 15 CSVASGTGWVDGYTF TGCAGCGTAGCTTCCGGGACAGGGTGGGTGGATGGCTACACCTTC
once TRBJ2-3 TRBD2 TRBV7-3 15 CASSLRTRDSDTQYF TGTGCCAGCAGCTTAAGGACTAGGGATTCAGATACGCAGTATTTT
NA TRBJ2-5 NA TRBV29-1 12 CSLSGFQETQYF TGCAGCTTGAGCGGGTTCCAAGAGACCCAGTACTTC
many TRBJ1-4 NA TRBV19 17 CASTQVGFAGKVEKLFF TGTGCCAGTACCCAAGTCGGGTTTGCAGGGAAGGTTGAAAAACTGTTTTTT
NA TRBJ1-5 NA TRBV29-1 12 CSLAGVFKPQHF TGCAGCTTGGCCGGGGTATTTAAGCCCCAGCATTTT
NA TRBJ2-2 NA TRBV24-1 19 CASSLYGGPYLPDTGELFF TGTGCCAGCAGTTTATACGGGGGGCCCTACCTTCCGGACACCGGGGAGCTGTTTTTT
many TRBJ1-1 NA TRBV6-5 14 CASSYDDGQPEAFF TGTGCCAGCAGTTACGACGACGGCCAGCCTGAAGCTTTCTTT
NA TRBJ2-7 NA TRBV29-1 17 CSSEGGGVRGLWGEQYF TGCAGCAGTGAAGGTGGCGGAGTCAGGGGCTTGTGGGGCGAGCAGTACTTC
few TRBJ1-1 TRBD1 TRBV10-3 14 CAINRQGGNTEAFF TGTGCCATCAATCGACAGGGGGGGAACACTGAAGCTTTCTTT
NA TRBJ2-5 NA TRBV5-1 15 CASSLGGFLQERVYF TGCGCCAGCAGCCTCGGAGGGTTCCTTCAGGAGCGGGTTTACTTC
NA TRBJ2-1 TRBD2 TRBV24-1 16 CATSDPGLAAYNEQFF TGTGCCACCAGTGACCCGGGACTAGCGGCCTACAATGAGCAGTTCTTC
many TRBJ1-2 TRBD1 TRBV7-8 12 CAIMDRNYGYTF TGTGCCATTATGGACAGGAACTATGGCTACACCTTC
few TRBJ2-2 NA TRBV2 11 CASRPTGELFF TGTGCCAGCAGACCGACAGGGGAGCTGTTTTTT
few TRBJ2-1 NA TRBV10-1 11 CASSESGAQFF TGCGCCAGCAGTGAGTCGGGGGCCCAGTTCTTC
NA TRBJ1-1 TRBD1 TRBV9 16 CASSYLLARGTTEAFF TGTGCCAGCAGTTACCTCCTCGCCAGGGGGACCACTGAAGCTTTCTTT
many TRBJ2-7 NA TRBV5-1 15 CASRESTEWLYEQYF TGCGCCAGCAGGGAAAGTACCGAGTGGCTCTACGAGCAGTACTTC
many TRBJ2-7 NA TRBV6-5 14 CASSYRGKSYEQYF TGTGCCAGCAGTTATCGTGGGAAATCCTACGAGCAGTACTTC
NA TRBJ2-7 TRBD1 TRBV7-9 17 CASSHPRGQGYTYEQYF TGTGCCAGCAGCCACCCTCGTGGACAGGGGTATACCTACGAGCAGTACTTC
once TRBJ2-7 TRBD1 TRBV20-1 13 CSARPDRVWEQYF TGCAGTGCTAGGCCCGACAGGGTCTGGGAGCAGTACTTC
NA TRBJ1-1 NA TRBV12-3/TRBV12-4 14 CASRPEDRFTEAFF TGTGCCAGCAGGCCCGAGGACAGATTCACTGAAGCTTTCTTT
many TRBJ1-2 NA TRBV28 10 CASSNYGYTF TGTGCCAGCAGCAACTATGGCTACACCTTC
many TRBJ2-2 TRBD2 TRBV9 16 CASSVREGSYTGELFF TGTGCCAGCAGCGTAAGGGAGGGGTCATACACCGGGGAGCTGTTTTTT
NA TRBJ1-6 TRBD1 TRBV12-3/TRBV12-4 16 CASSFRTGGENSPLHF TGTGCCAGCAGTTTTCGGACAGGGGGCGAGAATTCACCCCTCCACTTT
many TRBJ2-7 NA TRBV29-1 11 CSVGFANEQYF TGCAGCGTTGGTTTCGCTAATGAGCAGTACTTC
few TRBJ2-2 NA TRBV6-2/TRBV6-3 16 CASNTPFRGVNGELFF TGTGCCAGCAACACGCCTTTCAGGGGTGTGAACGGGGAGCTGTTTTTT
NA TRBJ1-4 NA TRBV20-1 14 CSARASGEDEKLFF TGCAGTGCTAGGGCTAGCGGGGAGGATGAAAAACTGTTTTTT
NA TRBJ1-1 TRBD1 TRBV19 16 CASSHRDRGTNTEAFF TGTGCCAGTAGCCACCGGGACAGGGGAACGAACACTGAAGCTTTCTTT
NA TRBJ1-1 TRBD1 TRBV9 14 CASSRPGTGSEAFF TGTGCCAGCAGCCGTCCCGGGACAGGATCTGAAGCTTTCTTT
many TRBJ2-7 NA TRBV27 14 CASSFRDGAYEQYF TGTGCCAGCAGTTTCCGGGACGGAGCCTACGAGCAGTACTTC
many TRBJ2-7 TRBD1 TRBV29-1 11 CSVRTGNEQYF TGCAGCGTGCGGACAGGGAACGAGCAGTACTTC